These 9 T cell receptor beta chains originate from one sample sequenced in a study of blood T cell repertoires in COVID-19. Method: immunoSEQ multiplex PCR; TCRdb's copy keeps in-frame clones and lacks some. In the table there are 150,000 to 200,000 clones, under 85% of which are singletons. Material: peripheral blood. The receptors derive from a man aged 55-75 years with active or convalescent COVID-19.

This clone was seen just once. The rearrangement uses TRBV3-1 (or the pseudogene TRBV3-2) and TRBJ2-1, with D hard to call. The CDR3 has 15 amino acids. Looked up from germline, CDR1 is LGHDT and CDR2 is YNNKEL (reference sequence). The V end lost 0 bases, the J end lost 4 bases, and 10 bases lay between the germline ends. The CDR3 region has the DNA TGTGCCAGCAGCCAAGATATCCTCGGGTACAATGAGCAGTTCTTC. This encodes CASSQDILGYNEQFF.

The rearrangement links TRBV30 to TRBJ1-5; D possibly corresponds to TRBD1 (5 bases). The CDR3 covers 14 residues. Germline V lookup: CDR1 GTSNPN, CDR2 SVGIG (reference sequence). V was trimmed by 3 bases and J by 7 bases, leaving 16 bases between them. CDR3: CAWSYGGGNQPQHF. The DNA for the CDR3 is TGTGCCTGGAGCTATGGGGGGGGTAACCAGCCCCAGCATTTT.

The chain recombines TRBV30 with TRBJ2-3; D is unclear. V shed 1 base and J shed 3 bases, with 8 bases lying between them. The CDR3 consists of 13 residues. CDR1 and CDR2 (germline): GTSNPN, SVGIG (reference sequence). CDR3 region: CAWSGAATDTQYF. CDR3 nucleotide sequence: TGTGCCTGGAGTGGGGCAGCTACAGATACGCAGTATTTT. Supplemented by reference TRBV30 and TRBJ2-3, the full variable domain reads SQTIHQWPATLVQPVGSPLSLECTVEGTSNPNLYWYRQAAGRGLQLLFYSVGIGQISSEVPQNLSASRPQDRQFILSSKKLLLSDSGFYLCAWSGAATDTQYFGPGTRLTVL.

This clone was detected only once. This chain links TRBV2 with TRBJ2-1, with TRBD1 matching over 7 bases. The V gene end was trimmed by 4 bases and the J gene end by 10 bases; junction bases not matched to a gene: 4. This CDR3 has 12 amino acids. Germline values: CDR1 SNHLY, CDR2 FYNNEI. The CDR3 DNA reads as TGTGCCAGCAGTGTAACAGGGGTGGAGCAGTTCTTC. Encoded protein: CASSVTGVEQFF.

This clone is a singleton in its sample. V and J are TRBV7-2 and TRBJ2-7; TRBD1 matches at 8 bases. V gave up 4 bases and J gave up 4 bases; unmatched junction bases: 6. Per the germline V gene, CDR1 is SGHTA and CDR2 is FQGNSA. This CDR3 is 14 amino acids long. The CDR3 DNA reads as TGTGCCAGCAGCTCCAGGACAGGGCTATACGAGCAGTACTTC. It encodes CASSSRTGLYEQYF.

This sequence joins TRBV28 and TRBJ2-7; D might be TRBD1 (7 bases). The germline CDR1 and CDR2 sequences are MDHEN and SYDVKM. The V gene lost 8 bases and the J gene lost 7 bases, with 21 bases spanning the gap. The length of the CDR3 is 14 residues. CDR3 region: CASLLGGDSWEQYF. Here the CDR3 DNA reads TGTGCCAGCCTCCTCGGAGGGGACAGCTGGGAGCAGTACTTC.

The rearrangement links TRBV7-9 to TRBJ1-3, with 7 bases identical to TRBD1. Trimming took 4 bases from V and 2 from J; bases not matched to a gene: 2. This CDR3 spans 14 amino acids. CDR1 SEHNR and CDR2 FQNEAQ come from the germline V gene (reference sequence). CDR3 region: CASSYQGAGNTIYF. DNA of the CDR3: TGTGCCAGCAGCTACCAGGGGGCTGGAAACACCATATATTTT.

The gene calls are TRBV27 and TRBJ2-1; 8 bases agree with TRBD2. The V and J ends lost 3 bases and 7 bases, in that order; junction bases with no gene match: 5. This CDR3 has 14 residues. Germline V gives CDR1 MNHEY, CDR2 SMNVEV (reference sequence). The CDR3 DNA is TGTGCCAGCAGTTTTCCGGGAGGGCCGAATGAGCAGTTCTTC. This sequence encodes CASSFPGGPNEQFF.

This chain connects TRBV28 to TRBJ1-5; D is uncertain. This CDR3 is 13 amino acids long. The germline gives CDR1 MDHEN, CDR2 SYDVKM. The V gene lost 2 bases and the J gene lost 7 bases, with 9 bases spanning the gap. The CDR3 is CASSLMVQQPQHF. CDR3 DNA: TGTGCCAGCAGTTTAATGGTTCAGCAGCCCCAGCATTTT.